A selection of T cell receptor beta chains follows, all from one sample in a study of blood T cell repertoires in COVID-19. Clones were sequenced by immunoSEQ multiplex PCR, and TCRdb holds only the in-frame ones, with some missing. The sample contains roughly 30,000 clones, 70% to 90% of which appear only once. The sample consisted of peripheral blood. These receptor sequences come from a man between 70 and 80 years old with acute or convalescent COVID-19. CDR3s include the opening cysteine and the closing phenylalanine or tryptophan. D genes are given only for firm matches. Part of the rows lack a size; the others show once, few, many or a class for expanded clones.

D gene	J gene	clone size	CDR3 length	V gene	CDR3 DNA	CDR3 protein
TRBD1	TRBJ2-7	-	15	TRBV27	TGTGCCAGCAGATTCAGGGGGCGCCAGGACTACGAGCAGTACTTC	CASRFRGRQDYEQYF
-	TRBJ1-1	-	14	TRBV6-5	TGTGCCAGCAGTTATCTAGACAGGAACACTGAAGCTTTCTTT	CASSYLDRNTEAFF
-	TRBJ1-1	-	13	TRBV7-2	TGTGCCAGCAGCATCCTCAGGGGAACTGAAGCTTTCTTT	CASSILRGTEAFF
-	TRBJ1-1	once	13	TRBV3-1/TRBV3-2	TGTGCCAGCAGCCAGCTTCCCGGGACTGAAGCTTTCTTT	CASSQLPGTEAFF
TRBD1	TRBJ1-2	-	16	TRBV5-1	TGCGCCAGCAGCATAGTAGAGGGACAGGGGGCTTATGGCTACACCTTC	CASSIVEGQGAYGYTF
TRBD1	TRBJ1-1	-	13	TRBV29-1	TGCAGCGTTAGCCGACAGGGCGACACTGAAGCTTTCTTT	CSVSRQGDTEAFF
-	TRBJ2-6	-	14	TRBV5-4	TGTGCCAGCAGCTTCCGTACTGGGGCCAACGTCCTGACTTTC	CASSFRTGANVLTF
TRBD1	TRBJ2-3	-	16	TRBV29-1	TGCAGCGTTGGTCGGGACAGGAATCTGGGCACAGATACGCAGTATTTT	CSVGRDRNLGTDTQYF
-	TRBJ2-7	-	14	TRBV5-1	TGCGCCAGCAGCTGGCGGACAGCCACTTACGAGCAGTACTTC	CASSWRTATYEQYF
TRBD2	TRBJ2-1	once	15	TRBV5-1	TGCGCCAGCAGCCCTACTAGCGGGGGACACAATGAGCAGTTCTTC	CASSPTSGGHNEQFF